This T cell receptor beta chain was recorded in a study of T-cell memory formation after mild COVID-19. Trimming removed 5 bases from V and 4 bases from J, with 11 bases in between. In germline, CDR1 is SGHTA, CDR2 FQGNSA. The CDR3 sequence is 13 residues long. Study-level findings and limits: A balance of CD4 and CD8 characterized clones contracting day 15 to 85, whereas later expanders leaned CD4+.

TCRdb reanalysed the 5' RACE reads using MiXCR and keeps one entry per CDR3 protein. The data show fewer than 300,000 distinct CDR3 sequences, with approximately 15% seen just once and 22% held by the top ten. This clonotype occurred a few times. What it binds is not known. The source of this sequence is a man younger than 30 who had mild COVID-19 (a few samples of this study predate the infection). Cell type and time point are not known. Sequencing was performed on PBMCs or a T cell subset sorted from them (not recorded which). The rearrangement links TRBV7-2 to TRBJ1-1; D uncertain. The CDR3 DNA follows: TGTGCCAGCAGCACCTGGCAGAGCACTGAAGCTTTCTTT. The encoded protein is CASSTWQSTEAFF.